This TCR beta chain came from a study of spatial heterogeneity in lung cancer. General observations from the study: Expanded alpha and beta TCR counts within tumors tracked tumor mutation counts. As ubiquitous and regional nonsynonymous mutations varied, counts of ubiquitous and regional expanded TCRs tracked them, respectively.

With 4 bases clipped from V and 0 bases from J, the junction kept 6 bases outside the gene matches. The CDR3 covers 15 residues. Germline V gene sequence: CDR1 SGHNT, CDR2 YYREEE (reference sequence). Time point of the sample: sample taken at primary tumor resection. TCRdb re-called the 5' RACE reads with MiXCR, one entry per CDR3 protein. The sample records over 25,000 distinct CDR3 sequences, 7% to 7.5% being singletons. This clonotype was seen a few times. The antigen remains unidentified. This TCR derives from a male donor with early-stage non-small cell lung cancer. The input for sequencing was lung tumor tissue, taken at surgery. The chain uses TRBV5-4 and TRBJ2-7, with TRBD2 matching 8 bases. CDR3 coding DNA: TGTGCCAGCAGCCTGTTGAGCGGGGGCTCCTACGAGCAGTACTTC. Residues: CASSLLSGGSYEQYF.